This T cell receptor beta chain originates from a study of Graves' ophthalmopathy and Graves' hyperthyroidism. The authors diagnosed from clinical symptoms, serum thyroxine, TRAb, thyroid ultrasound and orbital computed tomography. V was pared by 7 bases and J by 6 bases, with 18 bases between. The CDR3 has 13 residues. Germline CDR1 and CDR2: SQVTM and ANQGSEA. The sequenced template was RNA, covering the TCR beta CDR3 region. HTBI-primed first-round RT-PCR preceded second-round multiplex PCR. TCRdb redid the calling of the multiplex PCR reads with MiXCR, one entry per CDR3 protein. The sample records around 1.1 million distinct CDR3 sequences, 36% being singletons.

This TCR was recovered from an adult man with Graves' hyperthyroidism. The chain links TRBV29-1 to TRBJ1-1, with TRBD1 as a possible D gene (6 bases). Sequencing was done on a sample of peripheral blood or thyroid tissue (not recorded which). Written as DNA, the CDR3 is TGCAGCGCCACACGCACAGGGTTGGCTGAAGCTTTCTTT. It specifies CSATRTGLAEAFF.